Reported below is one T cell receptor beta chain. This CDR3 is 13 amino acids long. Germline-derived CDR1 and CDR2 are MGHDK and SYGVNS. V was clipped by 6 bases and J by 4 bases, with 11 bases between them. The sample is drawn from a study of T cell responses to AZD1222 COVID-19 vaccine. Sequencing was performed with immunoSEQ multiplex PCR; in TCRdb, only in-frame clones are kept and a portion is missing. Here the sample spans about 140,000 clones, 91% being singletons. The chain links TRBV25-1 to TRBJ2-3; TRBD1 is a possible D gene (6 bases). This receptor was taken from an adult in good health. Source: peripheral blood, taken on day 0 of AZD1222 vaccination. The DNA for the CDR3 is TGTGCCAGCAGACCCCCAGGGGCAGATACGCAGTATTTT. This sequence encodes CASRPPGADTQYF. Drawing the rest from reference TRBV25-1 and TRBJ2-3, the complete variable domain is EADIYQTPRYLVIGTGKKITLECSQTMGHDKMYWYQQDPGMELHLIHYSYGVNSTEKGDLSSESTVSRIRTEHFPLTLESARPSHTSQYLCASRPPGADTQYFGPGTRLTVL.